This is a list of T cell receptor beta chains from one sample in a study of blood T cells in healthy people across ages. MiXCR, run by TCRdb on the 5' RACE reads, gives a single entry per CDR3 protein. Of about 630,000 distinct CDR3 sequences listed, under 25% were seen once; the top ten hold approximately 3.6%. The sequenced material came from blood. These receptors were obtained from a man aged 70 or older in good health. The CDR3 runs from the conserved cysteine through the conserved F or W. The D gene is left open where the match is weak. A row's size may be missing; if present it is once, few, many or a size class.

V: TRBV28; D: TRBD1; size: NA; J: TRBJ2-6; CDR3: CASSLYRGLSSGANVLTF; DNA: TGTGCCAGCAGTTTATACAGGGGGCTAAGCTCTGGGGCCAACGTCCTGACTTTC
V: TRBV5-1; D: NA; size: few; J: TRBJ1-6; CDR3: CASSFMGSYNSPLHF; DNA: TGCGCCAGCAGCTTTATGGGGAGCTATAATTCACCCCTCCACTTT
V: TRBV3-1; D: TRBD1; size: NA; J: TRBJ2-5; CDR3: CASSPSRDRGQTQYF; DNA: TGTGCCAGCAGCCCGTCCCGGGACAGGGGTCAGACCCAGTACTTC
V: TRBV12-3/TRBV12-4; D: TRBD1; size: NA; J: TRBJ2-1; CDR3: CASSLEGTGGYQQFF; DNA: TGTGCCAGCAGTTTAGAAGGGACAGGGGGTTATCAGCAGTTCTTC
V: TRBV20-1; D: TRBD2; size: few; J: TRBJ2-1; CDR3: CSANPTTAGNYNEQFF; DNA: TGCAGTGCTAATCCGACTACAGCGGGAAACTACAATGAGCAGTTCTTC
V: TRBV7-2; D: NA; size: many; J: TRBJ2-7; CDR3: CASSLHSTYEQYF; DNA: TGTGCCAGCAGCTTACACAGTACCTACGAGCAGTACTTC
V: TRBV6-6; D: NA; size: NA; J: TRBJ2-3; CDR3: CASILSTGSDTQYF; DNA: TGTGCCAGCATCCTATCCACGGGGTCAGATACGCAGTATTTT
V: TRBV29-1; D: NA; size: NA; J: TRBJ1-5; CDR3: CSVESGYGRPQHF; DNA: TGCAGCGTTGAATCAGGGTACGGTCGGCCCCAGCATTTT
V: TRBV6-2/TRBV6-3; D: TRBD1; size: NA; J: TRBJ2-7; CDR3: CASLGTGIYEQYF; DNA: TGTGCCAGCTTAGGGACAGGGATTTACGAGCAGTACTTC
V: TRBV29-1; D: NA; size: NA; J: TRBJ2-1; CDR3: CSGEWEGNEQFF; DNA: TGCAGCGGTGAGTGGGAAGGCAATGAGCAGTTCTTC
V: TRBV11-2; D: NA; size: NA; J: TRBJ2-6; CDR3: CASSLDPPGYSGANVLTF; DNA: TGTGCCAGCAGCTTAGATCCCCCAGGGTACTCTGGGGCCAACGTCCTGACTTTC
V: TRBV7-3; D: TRBD2; size: few; J: TRBJ2-1; CDR3: CASSRQPGLAGNEQFF; DNA: TGTGCCAGCAGCCGACAACCGGGACTAGCGGGAAATGAGCAGTTCTTC
V: TRBV5-1; D: NA; size: NA; J: TRBJ2-1; CDR3: CASSLLAERYNEQFF; DNA: TGCGCCAGCAGCTTATTAGCGGAGCGTTACAATGAGCAGTTCTTC
V: TRBV2; D: NA; size: many; J: TRBJ1-4; CDR3: CASRAGDKKLFF; DNA: TGTGCCAGCAGAGCCGGGGACAAAAAACTGTTTTTT
V: TRBV4-3; D: NA; size: few; J: TRBJ2-7; CDR3: CASSQARSTARPYEQYF; DNA: TGCGCCAGCAGCCAAGCAAGAAGTACAGCACGTCCCTACGAGCAGTACTTC
V: TRBV18; D: NA; size: NA; J: TRBJ1-1; CDR3: CASSRGSTEAFF; DNA: TGTGCCAGCTCACGGGGGAGCACTGAAGCTTTCTTT
V: TRBV15; D: NA; size: few; J: TRBJ2-7; CDR3: CATSRDLLTAESYEQYF; DNA: TGTGCCACCAGCAGAGATTTATTAACGGCCGAATCCTACGAGCAGTACTTC
V: TRBV29-1; D: NA; size: few; J: TRBJ1-5; CDR3: CSVRFGVDSNQPQHF; DNA: TGCAGCGTTAGGTTCGGGGTTGATAGCAATCAGCCCCAGCATTTT
V: TRBV5-5; D: NA; size: NA; J: TRBJ1-6; CDR3: CASSLEGRINSPLHF; DNA: TGTGCCAGCAGCCTGGAGGGACGGATAAATTCACCCCTCCACTTT
V: TRBV4-1; D: NA; size: NA; J: TRBJ2-7; CDR3: CASSQDSGAGLVTYEQYF; DNA: TGCGCCAGCAGCCAAGATTCGGGGGCGGGGCTAGTTACCTACGAGCAGTACTTC
V: TRBV5-1; D: NA; size: few; J: TRBJ2-7; CDR3: CASSLQIPIGLHEQYF; DNA: TGCGCCAGCAGCTTGCAGATCCCGATAGGACTCCACGAGCAGTACTTC
V: TRBV9; D: NA; size: many; J: TRBJ2-3; CDR3: CASSGASTDTQYF; DNA: TGTGCCAGCAGCGGGGCTAGCACAGATACGCAGTATTTT
V: TRBV7-9; D: TRBD1; size: NA; J: TRBJ1-2; CDR3: CASSLGGAGGYTF; DNA: TGTGCCAGCAGCCTAGGGGGCGCGGGGGGCTACACCTTC
V: TRBV5-1; D: TRBD1; size: few; J: TRBJ2-5; CDR3: CASSNDRAMETQYF; DNA: TGCGCCAGCAGTAATGACAGGGCGATGGAGACCCAGTACTTC
V: TRBV29-1; D: TRBD2; size: NA; J: TRBJ2-3; CDR3: CSVEKSGKSTDTQYF; DNA: TGCAGCGTTGAAAAGAGCGGGAAAAGCACAGATACGCAGTATTTT
V: TRBV6-6; D: NA; size: NA; J: TRBJ2-2; CDR3: CASTEGRSGELFF; DNA: TGTGCCAGCACGGAAGGGCGGTCCGGGGAGCTGTTTTTT
V: TRBV6-2/TRBV6-3; D: NA; size: NA; J: TRBJ2-1; CDR3: CASSLTQGGEQFF; DNA: TGTGCCAGCAGTTTAACACAGGGCGGCGAGCAGTTCTTC
V: TRBV6-5; D: NA; size: NA; J: TRBJ2-5; CDR3: CASSCLRAGETQYF; DNA: TGTGCCAGCAGTTGCCTTCGGGCAGGAGAGACCCAGTACTTC
V: TRBV6-2/TRBV6-3; D: NA; size: NA; J: TRBJ2-7; CDR3: CASRPLTGLSSYEQYF; DNA: TGTGCCAGCAGACCCCTGACGGGCCTCAGCTCCTACGAGCAGTACTTC
V: TRBV20-1; D: NA; size: NA; J: TRBJ2-3; CDR3: CSAPDGNTDTQYF; DNA: TGCAGTGCCCCGGACGGGAACACAGATACGCAGTATTTT
V: TRBV7-9; D: NA; size: NA; J: TRBJ2-7; CDR3: CASSLRAVGDYEQYF; DNA: TGTGCCAGCAGCTTACGAGCGGTGGGCGACTACGAGCAGTACTTC
V: TRBV20-1; D: NA; size: few; J: TRBJ2-3; CDR3: CSAMSLDRTDTQYF; DNA: TGCAGTGCGATGAGCTTGGATCGCACAGATACGCAGTATTTT
V: TRBV20-1; D: TRBD1; size: few; J: TRBJ2-4; CDR3: CSASGQGAELAKNIQYF; DNA: TGCAGTGCTAGCGGCCAGGGGGCAGAACTAGCCAAAAACATTCAGTACTTC
V: TRBV7-3; D: NA; size: many; J: TRBJ1-1; CDR3: CASSITPGTEAFF; DNA: TGTGCCAGCAGCATCACGCCGGGCACTGAAGCTTTCTTT
V: TRBV10-3; D: TRBD2; size: NA; J: TRBJ2-1; CDR3: CAIALAGAGSEQFF; DNA: TGTGCCATCGCTTTAGCGGGAGCGGGTTCTGAGCAGTTCTTC
V: TRBV20-1; D: TRBD1; size: many; J: TRBJ2-5; CDR3: CSASRGTRQETQYF; DNA: TGCAGTGCAAGCAGGGGGACCAGACAAGAGACCCAGTACTTC
V: TRBV4-1; D: TRBD1; size: once; J: TRBJ1-2; CDR3: CASSRDSQGASYGYTF; DNA: TGCGCCAGCAGCCGGGACTCACAGGGGGCAAGTTATGGCTACACCTTC
V: TRBV2; D: TRBD2; size: NA; J: TRBJ2-5; CDR3: CASKTGTRKETQYF; DNA: TGTGCCAGCAAAACAGGGACTAGAAAAGAGACCCAGTACTTC
V: TRBV29-1; D: TRBD2; size: NA; J: TRBJ2-5; CDR3: CSVKGLAGAETQYF; DNA: TGCAGCGTCAAAGGCCTAGCGGGAGCAGAGACCCAGTACTTC
V: TRBV6-2/TRBV6-3; D: NA; size: few; J: TRBJ2-7; CDR3: CASRLPGQPGGYEQYF; DNA: TGTGCCAGCAGGCTACCCGGACAGCCGGGAGGCTACGAGCAGTACTTC
V: TRBV7-3; D: NA; size: NA; J: TRBJ2-2; CDR3: CASSLRSAPGTGELFF; DNA: TGTGCCAGCAGCTTAAGATCTGCCCCGGGAACCGGGGAGCTGTTTTTT
V: TRBV20-1; D: NA; size: NA; J: TRBJ2-1; CDR3: CRVKEGEGPYNEQFF; DNA: TGCAGAGTTAAGGAGGGGGAGGGCCCCTACAATGAGCAGTTCTTC
V: TRBV7-9; D: NA; size: few; J: TRBJ2-3; CDR3: CASSLGLSADTQYF; DNA: TGTGCCAGCAGCTTAGGGCTGTCGGCGGATACGCAGTATTTT
V: TRBV7-2; D: NA; size: once; J: TRBJ2-2; CDR3: CASSLDSGATGELFF; DNA: TGTGCCAGCAGCTTAGACTCAGGGGCCACCGGGGAGCTGTTTTTT
V: TRBV18; D: TRBD1; size: once; J: TRBJ2-3; CDR3: CASSPLRNRGTDTQYF; DNA: TGTGCCAGCTCACCACTTAGGAACAGGGGGACAGATACGCAGTATTTT
V: TRBV5-1; D: TRBD2; size: few; J: TRBJ2-7; CDR3: CASSTGTSGRQYEQYF; DNA: TGCGCCAGCAGCACGGGGACTAGCGGGAGGCAGTACGAGCAGTACTTC
V: TRBV6-1; D: NA; size: NA; J: TRBJ2-3; CDR3: CASTTGRQNRGTDTQYF; DNA: TGTGCCAGCACTACTGGACGGCAGAACAGGGGCACAGATACGCAGTATTTT
V: TRBV28; D: TRBD2; size: NA; J: TRBJ2-7; CDR3: CTSSGLAGTYEQYF; DNA: TGTACCAGCAGCGGACTAGCGGGAACCTACGAGCAGTACTTC
V: TRBV11-2; D: TRBD1; size: few; J: TRBJ2-1; CDR3: CASRRAAGTAYNEQFF; DNA: TGTGCCAGCAGACGCGCGGCTGGGACAGCATACAATGAGCAGTTCTTC
V: TRBV19; D: NA; size: few; J: TRBJ2-7; CDR3: CASSIAPVVSYEQYF; DNA: TGTGCCAGTAGTATTGCCCCCGTTGTCAGCTACGAGCAGTACTTC
V: TRBV12-3/TRBV12-4; D: NA; size: NA; J: TRBJ2-7; CDR3: CASRLRGYEQYF; DNA: TGTGCCAGCAGACTCCGGGGCTACGAGCAGTACTTC
V: TRBV20-1; D: NA; size: few; J: TRBJ2-3; CDR3: CSAPIGPSTDTQYF; DNA: TGCAGTGCCCCTATCGGGCCGTCCACAGATACGCAGTATTTT
V: TRBV4-3; D: TRBD2; size: NA; J: TRBJ2-7; CDR3: CASSRGTSGVYEQYF; DNA: TGCGCCAGCAGCCGAGGGACTAGCGGGGTCTACGAGCAGTACTTC
V: TRBV7-2; D: NA; size: NA; J: TRBJ2-1; CDR3: CASSKEGPLGDEQFF; DNA: TGTGCCAGCAGCAAAGAGGGTCCCCTTGGGGATGAGCAGTTCTTC
V: TRBV7-2; D: NA; size: few; J: TRBJ1-3; CDR3: CASSLASGQDSGNTIYF; DNA: TGTGCCAGCAGCTTAGCAAGTGGGCAGGACTCTGGAAACACCATATATTTT